The 22 T cell receptor beta chains in this list originate from one sample, sequenced in a study of T cell responses to AZD1222 COVID-19 vaccine (dated by TCRdb to about 2021). In light of the paper, this sample's time point label describes: baseline before first vaccination. Libraries were made using the immunoSEQ multiplex PCR assay. TCRdb mirrors the immuneACCESS table, restricted to in-frame sequences. Some clones are absent from its copies; in checked studies, under half trace to an unresolved V gene, and the reason for the others is unknown. The table for this sample lists more than 150,000 clones; almost 95% of them were counted only once. Clones ranked in the top ten supply more than 9% of the sample. Sequenced here: peripheral blood, sampled on day 0 of AZD1222 vaccination. These receptors all come from an adult in good health.

V gene TRBV19 combines with J gene TRBJ1-6; D gene unclear. Germline CDR1 and CDR2: LNHDA and SQIVND (reference sequence). The CDR3 contains 14 residues. Trimming pared 2 bases from V and 7 bases from J, leaving 9 bases between. The CDR3 DNA sequence: TGTGCCAGTAGTATAAATCAGCTCAATTCACCCCTCCACTTT. Its translation is CASSINQLNSPLHF.

The CDR3 sequence is CASSLQGTRYTF. CDR3 DNA sequence: TGTGCCAGCAGTCTACAGGGGACGCGCTACACCTTC. The rearrangement joins TRBV27 to TRBJ1-2, with TRBD1 matching over 7 bases. Germline CDR1 and CDR2: MNHEY and SMNVEV (reference sequence). After removal of 5 bases from V and 9 bases from J, the junction contained 6 bases not matched to a gene. The CDR3 totals 12 residues.

For this clone: This sample also contains other DNA sequences that code for the same CDR3. This chain joins TRBV7-3 and TRBJ2-1; 11 positions agree with TRBD2. The CDR3 runs 15 residues. The germline gives CDR1 SGHTA, CDR2 FQGTGA. With 2 bases clipped from V and 10 bases from J, the junction kept 7 bases outside the gene matches. The CDR3 is CASSLFLAGGREQFF. The CDR3 DNA reads as TGTGCCAGCAGCTTATTTTTAGCGGGGGGGCGGGAGCAGTTCTTC.

The chain recombines TRBV10-1 with TRBJ1-1; no clear D. The CDR3 is made up of 12 amino acids. Trimming removed 5 bases from V and 7 bases from J, with 11 bases in between. Germline lookup yields CDR1 WNHNN and CDR2 SYGVQD (reference sequence). The CDR3, as DNA: TGCGCCAGCAGTACATCCAAGAATGAAGCTTTCTTT. Protein sequence: CASSTSKNEAFF.

The chain is built from TRBV18 and TRBJ1-1, with no clear D. The germline gives CDR1 KGHSH, CDR2 LQKENI. Trimming took 3 bases from V and 5 from J, leaving 10 bases between them. The CDR3 totals 13 residues. The CDR3 is CASSPDSTTEAFF. As DNA, the CDR3 is TGTGCCAGCTCACCCGACTCTACGACTGAAGCTTTCTTT. The variable domain in full, completed from reference TRBV18 and TRBJ1-1, reads NAGVMQNPRHLVRRRGQEARLRCSPMKGHSHVYWYRQLPEEGLKFMVYLQKENIIDESGMPKERFSAEFPKEGPSILRIQQVVRGDSAAYFCASSPDSTTEAFFGQGTRLTVV.

The J gene is TRBJ1-6, the V gene TRBV30; D remains ambiguous. Deletions cut 1 base from V and 6 bases from J, with 4 bases between. This CDR3 spans 12 amino acids. Germline V gene data show CDR1 as GTSNPN and CDR2 as SVGIG (reference sequence). CDR3 amino acids: CAWSGANSPLHF. CDR3 sequence (DNA): TGTGCCTGGAGTGGTGCTAATTCACCCCTCCACTTT.

V usage is TRBV2 and J usage is TRBJ2-5, with D perhaps TRBD2 (5 bases). Germline V CDR1 and CDR2: SNHLY, FYNNEI. The CDR3 runs 14 residues. Trimming took off 5 bases at V and 1 base at J, with 11 bases between the two ends. As DNA, the CDR3 is TGTGCCAGCAGTTACCGGACTTCCCAAGAGACCCAGTACTTC. The encoded protein is CASSYRTSQETQYF.

Remarks on this clone: The junction shows a germline mismatch at one end, possibly a read error. V gene TRBV5-6 combines with J gene TRBJ1-5; no clear D. CDR3 length: 15 amino acids. Germline values: CDR1 SGHDT, CDR2 YYEEEE. CDR3 protein: CASRLREAINQPQHF. CDR3 DNA sequence: TGTGCCAGCCGCTTGAGGGAAGCTATCAATCAGCCCCAGCATTTT.

In nucleotides, the CDR3 is TGTGCCAGCAGTCCCGGGACTTCCTCCGCCTACAATGAGCAGTTCTTC. Protein sequence: CASSPGTSSAYNEQFF. This chain connects TRBV28 to TRBJ2-1, with D possibly matching TRBD2 (6 bases). The germline CDR1 and CDR2 sequences are MDHEN and SYDVKM. The ends were cut back, 5 bases at V and 2 bases at J, with 16 bases in the middle. There are 16 residues in the CDR3.

This chain links TRBV28 with TRBJ1-5; maybe TRBD1 (5 bases). This CDR3 is built from 14 residues. The germline gives CDR1 MDHEN, CDR2 SYDVKM. V lost 3 bases, J lost 5 bases, and 11 bases lay in between. The CDR3 DNA is TGTGCCAGCAGTTTGTCGGGGGGTCATCAGCCCCAGCATTTT. It is translated as CASSLSGGHQPQHF.

The chain employs TRBV27 and TRBJ1-2, with D maybe TRBD1 (5 bases). Germline V CDR1 and CDR2: MNHEY, SMNVEV (reference sequence). The CDR3 runs to 14 residues. The V end lost 3 bases, the J end lost 4 bases, and 12 bases lay between the germline ends. DNA for the CDR3: TGTGCCAGCAGTTTTTCATCCAGGGCCTATGGCTACACCTTC. Translated, it gives CASSFSSRAYGYTF.

The J gene is TRBJ2-1, the V gene TRBV7-9; no clear D gene. This CDR3 is 17 amino acids long. The germline gives CDR1 SEHNR, CDR2 FQNEAQ (reference sequence). V gave up 5 bases and J gave up 0 bases, with 17 bases separating them. CDR3 nucleotide sequence: TGTGCCAGCAGCCCGCGTCGACCTCCGCCCTCCTACAATGAGCAGTTCTTC. Its protein product is CASSPRRPPPSYNEQFF.

J is TRBJ1-5 and V is TRBV7-2; 7 bases line up with TRBD1. The length of the CDR3 is 14 residues. The V and J ends lost 5 bases and 4 bases, in that order; junction bases with no gene match: 5. Looked up from germline, CDR1 is SGHTA and CDR2 is FQGNSA. The CDR3 is CASSGGTANQPQHF. The CDR3 coding sequence is TGTGCCAGCAGCGGAGGGACAGCTAATCAGCCCCAGCATTTT.

The chain has TRBV19 and TRBJ1-2; 11 bases line up with TRBD1. CDR1 and CDR2 from the germline V gene are LNHDA and SQIVND (reference sequence). After removal of 10 bases from V and 8 bases from J, the junction contained 9 bases not matched to a gene. The CDR3 sequence is 13 residues long. The DNA of the CDR3 is TGTGCCACCGCGGACAGGGGGCGTTTAGGCTACACCTTC. Its translation: CATADRGRLGYTF. The complete variable domain, with remaining parts taken from reference TRBV19 and TRBJ1-2, reads DGGITQSPKYLFRKEGQNVTLSCEQNLNHDAMYWYRQDPGQGLRLIYYSQIVNDFQKGDIAEGYSVSREKKESFPLTVTSAQKNPTAFYLCATADRGRLGYTFGSGTRLTVV.

This clone has only one observation. This chain connects TRBV4-3 to TRBJ1-2; D gene ambiguous. Per germline, CDR1 LGHNA and CDR2 YSLEER. CDR3 length equals 15 residues. Trimming took 1 base from V and 3 from J, leaving 12 bases between them. The CDR3 is CASSQAPGGDYGYTF. For the CDR3, the DNA is TGCGCCAGCAGCCAAGCCCCGGGAGGAGACTATGGCTACACCTTC.

The V call is TRBV18, the J call TRBJ1-2; TRBD1 matches at 8 bases. CDR3 length equals 15 residues. The ends lost 3 bases at V and 7 bases at J; junction bases unmatched: 10. Germline CDR1 reads KGHSH; CDR2 reads LQKENI. CDR3 sequence (DNA): TGTGCCAGCTCACCCGACCAGGGGGCCGGAGGTGGCTACACCTTC. It yields the protein CASSPDQGAGGGYTF.

CDR3 coding DNA: TGTGCCAGCAGTTTTCGGAACACTGAAGCTTTCTTT. Protein sequence: CASSFRNTEAFF. The chain couples TRBV12-3 or TRBV12-4 to TRBJ1-1, with unresolved D. This CDR3 contains 12 residues. V gave up 3 bases and J gave up 1 base, with 3 bases separating them.

The genes are TRBV5-4 and TRBJ1-4; TRBD1 might be the D (6 bases). Germline CDR1 SGHNT, CDR2 YYREEE (reference sequence). V shed 0 bases and J shed 2 bases, with 17 bases lying between them. The CDR3 sequence is 18 residues long. The CDR3 reads CASSLAQSQGRTNEKLFF. CDR3 in DNA: TGTGCCAGCAGCTTGGCCCAATCACAGGGAAGGACTAATGAAAAACTGTTTTTT.

V and J are TRBV5-1 and TRBJ2-3, with D unclear. Deletions cut 0 bases from V and 0 bases from J, with 8 bases between. From germline, CDR1 is SGHRS and CDR2 YFSETQ. The CDR3 consists of 15 residues. In DNA form, the CDR3 reads TGCGCCAGCAGCTTGGGAGGAACGAGCACAGATACGCAGTATTTT. Protein sequence: CASSLGGTSTDTQYF.

CDR3 bases: TGTGCCACCAGCAGAACCACAGTGACGAACACTGAAGCTTTCTTT. Translation: CATSRTTVTNTEAFF. The chain is built from TRBV15 and TRBJ1-1; D is ambiguous. Trimming took 2 bases from V and 1 from J, leaving 11 bases between them. The CDR3 contains 15 residues. CDR1 LNHNV and CDR2 YYDKDF come from the germline V gene (reference sequence).

The chain uses TRBV25-1 and TRBJ1-1, with a weak D call TRBD1 (5 bases). The CDR3 totals 14 residues. Germline CDR1 is MGHDK and CDR2 is SYGVNS. Trimming removed 1 base from V and 4 bases from J, with 10 bases in between. CDR3 DNA sequence: TGTGCCAGCAGTGAATTTTACGGGGGCACTGAAGCTTTCTTT. It encodes CASSEFYGGTEAFF. Combining the CDR3 with reference TRBV25-1 and TRBJ1-1 gives the whole variable domain EADIYQTPRYLVIGTGKKITLECSQTMGHDKMYWYQQDPGMELHLIHYSYGVNSTEKGDLSSESTVSRIRTEHFPLTLESARPSHTSQYLCASSEFYGGTEAFFGQGTRLTVV.

V gene TRBV29-1 combines with J gene TRBJ2-3, with a weak D call TRBD1 (6 bases). The V gene's germline CDR1 is SQVTM and CDR2 ANQGSEA. V shed 3 bases and J shed 3 bases, with 16 bases lying between them. The CDR3 length is 15 residues. The CDR3 loop is CSVDSLGGRTDTQYF. The CDR3, as DNA: TGCAGCGTTGACTCCCTAGGGGGTAGAACAGATACGCAGTATTTT.